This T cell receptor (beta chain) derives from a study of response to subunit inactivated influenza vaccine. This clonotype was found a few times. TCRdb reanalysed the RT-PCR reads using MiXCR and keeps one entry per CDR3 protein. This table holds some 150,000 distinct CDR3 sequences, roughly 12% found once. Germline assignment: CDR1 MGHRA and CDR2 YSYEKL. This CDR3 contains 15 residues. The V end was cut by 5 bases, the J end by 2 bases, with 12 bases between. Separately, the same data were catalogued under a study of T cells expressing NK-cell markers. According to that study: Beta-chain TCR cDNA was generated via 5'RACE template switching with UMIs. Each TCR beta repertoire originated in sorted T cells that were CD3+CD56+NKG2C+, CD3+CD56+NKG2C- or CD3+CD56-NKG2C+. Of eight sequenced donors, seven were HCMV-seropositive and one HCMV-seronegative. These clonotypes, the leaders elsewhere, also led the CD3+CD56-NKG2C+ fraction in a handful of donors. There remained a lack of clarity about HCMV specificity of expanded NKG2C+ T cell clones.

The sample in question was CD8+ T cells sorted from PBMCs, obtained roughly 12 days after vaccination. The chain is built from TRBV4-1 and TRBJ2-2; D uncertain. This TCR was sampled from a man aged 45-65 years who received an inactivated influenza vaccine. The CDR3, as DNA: TGCGCCAGCAGCATTAGACCGATAAACACCGGGGAGCTGTTTTTT. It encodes CASSIRPINTGELFF.